Listed below are T cell receptor beta chains from one sample, sequenced in a study of shared clonotypes between healthy human individuals. TCRdb keeps only in-frame clones here, not all; method: immunoSEQ multiplex PCR. The sample gives about 2 million clones, over 85% of which show up once; under 0.15% is in the top ten. The sample comprised naive CD4+ T cells sorted from blood. Receptor source: a man between 18 and 35 years old in good health. CDR3s include the opening cysteine and the closing phenylalanine or tryptophan. Fields, in order: V gene, D gene, J gene, clone size, CDR3 protein, CDR3 DNA. The D gene is left open where the match is weak. Expanded clones are given a class, and other clones once, few, many or no size at all.

v_gene: TRBV7-2; d_gene: TRBD2; j_gene: TRBJ2-7; abundance: .; CDR3aa: CASCLQGGYEQYF; CDR3nt: TGTGCCAGCTGCCTCCAGGGAGGGTACGAGCAGTACTTC
v_gene: TRBV7-2; d_gene: TRBD2; j_gene: TRBJ2-1; abundance: .; CDR3aa: CASSLGLAGEQFF; CDR3nt: TGTGCCAGCAGCTTAGGACTAGCGGGAGAGCAGTTCTTC
v_gene: TRBV5-5; d_gene: .; j_gene: TRBJ2-4; abundance: .; CDR3aa: CASRPEYVRHIQYF; CDR3nt: TGTGCCAGCAGGCCGGAGTACGTCCGTCACATTCAGTACTTC
v_gene: TRBV5-4; d_gene: TRBD1; j_gene: TRBJ1-1; abundance: .; CDR3aa: CASSRGTEVNTEAFF; CDR3nt: TGTGCCAGCAGCCGAGGGACAGAGGTGAACACTGAAGCTTTCTTT
v_gene: TRBV28; d_gene: .; j_gene: TRBJ1-2; abundance: .; CDR3aa: CASRPGTLLGYGYTF; CDR3nt: TGTGCCAGCAGACCTGGGACGCTTTTGGGGTATGGCTACACCTTC
v_gene: TRBV7-2; d_gene: TRBD1; j_gene: TRBJ2-1; abundance: .; CDR3aa: CASSVRQGSPYNEQFF; CDR3nt: TGTGCCAGCAGCGTCCGACAGGGGAGCCCTTACAATGAGCAGTTCTTC
v_gene: TRBV6-1; d_gene: .; j_gene: TRBJ1-1; abundance: .; CDR3aa: CASSYPGGAEAFF; CDR3nt: TGTGCCAGCAGCTACCCGGGGGGAGCTGAAGCTTTCTTT
v_gene: TRBV4-1; d_gene: TRBD2; j_gene: TRBJ2-3; abundance: .; CDR3aa: CASSSRDSGSPPQYF; CDR3nt: TGCGCCAGCAGCTCTCGGGATAGCGGGAGTCCTCCGCAGTATTTT
v_gene: TRBV4-2; d_gene: .; j_gene: TRBJ1-1; abundance: .; CDR3aa: CASSQDLGGANTEAFF; CDR3nt: TGTGCCAGCAGCCAAGATTTAGGAGGGGCGAACACTGAAGCTTTCTTT
v_gene: TRBV27; d_gene: TRBD1; j_gene: TRBJ2-1; abundance: .; CDR3aa: CASSLWGQGFHNEQFF; CDR3nt: TGTGCCAGCAGTTTATGGGGACAGGGGTTTCACAATGAGCAGTTCTTC
v_gene: TRBV28; d_gene: TRBD1; j_gene: TRBJ2-2; abundance: once; CDR3aa: CASSLYQGAGTGELFF; CDR3nt: TGTGCCAGCAGTTTATATCAGGGGGCAGGTACCGGGGAGCTGTTTTTT
v_gene: TRBV29-1; d_gene: .; j_gene: TRBJ1-4; abundance: once; CDR3aa: CSVSDSPYEKLFF; CDR3nt: TGCAGCGTTTCGGACAGCCCATATGAAAAACTGTTTTTT
v_gene: TRBV11-2; d_gene: .; j_gene: TRBJ2-7; abundance: .; CDR3aa: CASSLGNSYEQYF; CDR3nt: TGTGCCAGCAGCTTAGGTAACTCCTACGAGCAGTACTTC
v_gene: TRBV6-6; d_gene: .; j_gene: TRBJ2-1; abundance: .; CDR3aa: CASSYFRLGVGEQFF; CDR3nt: TGTGCCAGCAGTTACTTTCGACTAGGAGTGGGTGAGCAGTTCTTC
v_gene: TRBV19; d_gene: TRBD1; j_gene: TRBJ1-2; abundance: once; CDR3aa: CASSIGPGTGGNYGYTF; CDR3nt: TGTGCCAGTAGTATAGGTCCCGGGACAGGGGGCAACTATGGCTACACCTTC
v_gene: TRBV4-1; d_gene: .; j_gene: TRBJ2-1; abundance: .; CDR3aa: CASSQVGTVMRGEQFF; CDR3nt: TGCGCCAGCAGCCAAGTAGGGACTGTGATGCGGGGTGAGCAGTTCTTC
v_gene: TRBV10-3; d_gene: .; j_gene: TRBJ1-6; abundance: .; CDR3aa: CVISVAGREGSPLHF; CDR3nt: TGTGTCATCAGTGTGGCCGGCAGGGAAGGTTCACCCCTCCACTTT
v_gene: TRBV28; d_gene: .; j_gene: TRBJ1-4; abundance: .; CDR3aa: CASDGPGDGEKLFF; CDR3nt: TGTGCCAGCGATGGCCCGGGGGATGGTGAAAAACTGTTTTTT